This TCR beta chain derives from a study of blood T cell repertoires in COVID-19 (TCRdb year 2020). Broadly, across the study: The collaborator samples originated in the United States, Italy and Spain and spanned the acute and convalescent phases of COVID-19. The material from the prospective study consisted of cDNA or gDNA derived from T cells, B-cell-depleted T cells, or PBMCs. The dataset comprised deeply sampled blood TCRbeta repertoires from subjects exposed to, actively infected with, or recovered from COVID-19. The repertoires were released in a freely available public database intended as a resource for research on the immune response to SARS-CoV-2. The samples were drawn from the first 160 participants of the ongoing ImmuneRACE study and from 1,254 subjects provided by 6 global collaborators. The sample metadata nearly always contained a de-identified subject ID, COVID-19 status, age in years and sex. HLA class I and class II types, where available, came from metadata supplied by the sample provider rather than from assay-based typing. Summary of the overall study and its limitations: How much clinical and demographic metadata was included differed by source and by participant, and the metadata was provided uncurated.

Participants in the prospective study were aged roughly 18 to 100 years, lived in 20 to 30 United States geographic areas, and enrolled through a virtual design. In the prospective study, cohorts were assigned on the basis of participant-reported clinical history obtained from a screening survey and a study questionnaire. Recovered participants in ImmuneRACE Cohort 3 were defined by two consecutive negative NP/OP PCR tests, clearance by a healthcare professional, or resolution of symptoms. In the prospective study, whole blood, serum and a nasopharyngeal or oropharyngeal swab were collected from each participant by mobile phlebotomists. Additional blood draws and questionnaires over a 2-month period could optionally be provided by prospective study participants. Prospective study blood samples were shipped either frozen or at room temperature before DNA extraction. The junction carries 15 bases between V and J, which are trimmed by 2 bases and 8 bases respectively. Measured from the cysteine to the phenylalanine, the CDR3 is 15 residues long. The retained sequence is limited to the CDR3, 45 bases, with the frame set at the first base. CDR1 and CDR2 (MNHEY, SMNVEV) derive from the germline V gene (reference sequence).

TCRbeta CDR3 regions were amplified from genomic DNA by means of the immunoSEQ Assay, a bias-controlled multiplex PCR. For the original study's pipeline: The number of nucleated cells in each sample was estimated by amplification of reference gene primers within the assay. To quantify the absolute abundance of each unique TCRbeta CDR3 rearrangement, sequence reads were collapsed and filtered. Productive Simpson clonality was computed per sample as the square root of Simpson's diversity index over productive rearrangements. In its TCRdb copy, this immuneACCESS table keeps in-frame sequences only and misses some clones. Where compared with another copy, unresolved V genes explain less than half of these, and the others have no known cause. The V and J calls and clone size come from that table; D and trimming were worked out from the DNA. In this sample the table shows 350,000 to 400,000 clones, roughly 91% of which occur a single time. Jointly, the top ten make up about 1.1% of the sample.

Regarding this clone: This receptor's antigen is unknown. No clone much larger than this one lies a single base away; base qualities are absent.

The TCR was taken from a woman aged 18-29 years who had recovered from COVID-19. The chain links TRBV27 with TRBJ1-4; the D segment cannot be called with confidence. Sequencing was performed on PBMCs or T cells enriched from blood (not recorded which). The CDR3 amino acid sequence is: CASSLTGIGREKLFF. The nucleotide sequence is given as TGTGCCAGCAGTTTAACGGGGATCGGGCGGGAAAAACTGTTTTTT. The variable domain in full, with residues beyond the CDR3 obtained from the reference TRBV27 and TRBJ1-4 genes, is EAQVTQNPRYLITVTGKKLTVTCSQNMNHEYMSWYRQDPGLGLRQIYYSMNVEVTDKGDVPEGYKVSRKEKRNFPLILESPSPNQTSLYFCASSLTGIGREKLFFGSGTQLSVL.